What follows are 26 T cell receptor beta chains derived from one specimen sequenced in a study of cytomegalovirus exposure and HLA in healthy donors. The PCR ran on 60 Vbeta and 13 Jbeta primers. TCRdb's copy holds only in-frame clones and misses some; the assay was immunoSEQ multiplex PCR. Of hundreds of thousands of clones listed, around 80% are singletons. The sequenced sample was PBMCs. These receptors were taken from a man aged 30-40 years in good health and CMV-seronegative.

This chain joins TRBV6-5 and TRBJ2-7, with 8 bases identical to TRBD1. The trim removed 4 bases at V and 4 bases at J, leaving 3 bases unmatched. The CDR3 loop spans 13 amino acids. Germline loops: CDR1 MNHEY, CDR2 SVGAGI. CDR3 protein: CASSSDRAYEQYF. CDR3 nucleotide sequence: TGTGCCAGCAGTTCGGACAGGGCATACGAGCAGTACTTC.

The rearrangement joins TRBV11-2 to TRBJ2-5; D is perhaps TRBD2 (6 bases). Germline V gives CDR1 SGHAT, CDR2 FQNNGV. The V gene lost 5 bases and the J gene lost 11 bases, with 15 bases spanning the gap. This CDR3 is 12 amino acids long. This CDR3 reads CASSPGREEQYF. Written as DNA, the CDR3 is TGTGCCAGCAGCCCCGGAAGGGAGGAGCAGTACTTC.

This clone was seen a handful of times. V gene TRBV6-5 combines with J gene TRBJ1-1; D not resolved. Germline assignment: CDR1 MNHEY and CDR2 SVGAGI. Trimming stripped 2 bases from V and 11 bases from J, with 15 bases between. The CDR3 has 13 residues. The CDR3 DNA is TGTGCCAGCAGTTACGGCGGCGATCGAACGGCTTTCTTT. Encoded protein: CASSYGGDRTAFF.

The V call is TRBV5-3, the J call TRBJ1-2; the match to TRBD1 covers 12 bases. TRBV5-3 is marked as an open reading frame, function uncertain. The CDR3 runs to 17 residues. V dropped 0 bases and J dropped 0; count of bases not matched to a gene: 3. In DNA form, the CDR3 reads TGTGCCAGAAGCTTGGGGGGACAGGGGGCTTCTAACTATGGCTACACCTTC. This codes for CARSLGGQGASNYGYTF.

This clone was recorded a few times. This chain connects TRBV10-3 to TRBJ2-2, with a tentative D call TRBD2 (5 bases). Germline V gives CDR1 ENHRY, CDR2 SYGVKD. Deletions cut 6 bases from V and 1 base from J, with 9 bases between. This CDR3 contains 14 residues. The CDR3 loop is CAISSDWNTGELFF. As DNA, the CDR3 is TGTGCCATCAGCTCGGACTGGAACACCGGGGAGCTGTTTTTT.

V and J are TRBV4-1 and TRBJ2-3, with D maybe TRBD2 (5 bases). The CDR3 is 16 amino acids. CDR1 and CDR2 (germline): MGHRA, YSYEKL. The V end lost 1 base, the J end lost 0 bases, and 11 bases lay between the germline ends. The CDR3 sequence is CASSQVFGVSTDTQYF. CDR3 DNA sequence: TGCGCCAGCAGCCAAGTATTCGGGGTTAGCACAGATACGCAGTATTTT.

This sequence joins TRBV13 and TRBJ2-5; D might be TRBD2 (5 bases). The J call may be wrong; the DNA end is better matched by TRBJ2-7. Per germline, CDR1 PRHDT and CDR2 FYEKMQ (reference sequence). The CDR3 spans 13 residues. The CDR3 region is CASSTGWAYEQYF. The CDR3 bases are TGTGCCAGCAGCACGGGGTGGGCTTACGAGCAGTACTTC.

The genes are TRBV6-1 and TRBJ1-2, with D unresolved. The germline CDR1 and CDR2 sequences are MNHNS and SASEGT. With 2 bases removed from V and 4 bases from J, the gap between germline ends came to 11 bases. CDR3 length: 14 residues. Here the CDR3 reads CASSESWEGYGYTF. In DNA form, the CDR3 reads TGTGCCAGCAGTGAAAGTTGGGAGGGCTATGGCTACACCTTC.

A remark on this clone: A read error is likely, as this CDR3 ends without the conserved phenylalanine or tryptophan. Because the CDR3's place on the DNA is in doubt, the DNA is left out and the CDR3 is given as listed by TCRdb. This chain's CDR3 is CASSEGGTGGSY. The J gene is TRBJ2-7, the V gene TRBV6-1; the D call TRBD1 from the table was never checked on the DNA. Germline values: CDR1 MNHNS, CDR2 SASEGT. 12 amino acids form the CDR3, both terminal residues included.

V usage is TRBV2 and J usage is TRBJ2-5, with D possibly matching TRBD2 (6 bases). The CDR3 runs to 13 residues. The germline V gene encodes CDR1 SNHLY and CDR2 FYNNEI. Trimming pared 8 bases from V and 7 bases from J, leaving 17 bases between. CDR3 region: CASPNREEGTQYF. In DNA, the CDR3 is TGTGCCAGCCCGAATAGGGAGGAGGGGACCCAGTACTTC.

The chain recombines TRBV5-5 with TRBJ1-1, with D hard to call. The CDR3 has 15 amino acids. V was trimmed by 0 bases and J by 5 bases, leaving 14 bases between them. CDR1 is SGHKS, CDR2 YYEKEE, per germline (reference sequence). The CDR3 protein is CASSLGFPTGTEAFF. The DNA for the CDR3 is TGTGCCAGCAGCTTGGGTTTCCCGACGGGGACTGAAGCTTTCTTT.

V usage is TRBV9 and J usage is TRBJ1-1; 8 bases agree with TRBD1. Germline-derived CDR1 and CDR2 are SGDLS and YYNGEE. CDR3 length: 19 residues. Trimming at V came to 0 bases and at J to 1 base, leaving 14 bases not matched to a gene. The CDR3 loop reads CASSVGELRTGSRNTEAFF. CDR3 DNA sequence: TGTGCCAGCAGCGTAGGTGAGCTCAGGACAGGGTCCAGGAACACTGAAGCTTTCTTT.

This clone was counted once. The genes are TRBV6-5 and TRBJ2-2; 9 nucleotides line up with TRBD2. This CDR3 contains 16 residues. With 2 bases clipped from V and 2 bases from J, the junction kept 3 bases outside the gene matches. From germline, CDR1 is MNHEY and CDR2 SVGAGI. CDR3 bases: TGTGCCAGCAGTTACGAGGGACTAGCAAACACCGGGGAGCTGTTTTTT. It is translated as CASSYEGLANTGELFF.

The chain uses TRBV5-1 and TRBJ1-6; maybe TRBD1 (6 bases). Trimming left V 0 bases short and J 9 bases short, with 16 bases between. The CDR3 sequence is 16 residues long. In germline, CDR1 is SGHRS, CDR2 YFSETQ. Here the CDR3 reads CASSLGQGREFSPLHF. CDR3 bases: TGCGCCAGCAGCTTGGGCCAGGGGAGGGAATTTTCACCCCTCCACTTT.

This clone was detected a few times. The J gene is TRBJ1-1, the V gene TRBV6-6; 9 bases fit TRBD1. The germline gives CDR1 MNHNY, CDR2 SVGAGI (reference sequence). J lost 7 bases, V lost 0 bases, and 6 bases had no gene match. The CDR3 covers 15 residues. CDR3 coding DNA: TGTGCCAGCAGTTACTCGGGGACAGGGAGGGGTGAAGCTTTCTTT. Translating it yields CASSYSGTGRGEAFF.

The chain has TRBV7-9 and TRBJ2-7; 7 bases fit TRBD2. The length of the CDR3 is 12 residues. Germline V gene sequence: CDR1 SEHNR, CDR2 FQNEAQ (reference sequence). The V gene end was trimmed by 3 bases and the J gene end by 11 bases; junction bases not matched to a gene: 7. The CDR3 loop reads CASSFGEGGEYF. The DNA of the CDR3 is TGTGCCAGCAGCTTTGGGGAGGGCGGGGAGTACTTC. Filled out from reference TRBV7-9 and TRBJ2-7, the complete variable domain reads DTGVSQNPRHKITKRGQNVTFRCDPISEHNRLYWYRQTLGQGPEFLTYFQNEAQLEKSRLLSDRFSAERPKGSFSTLEIQRTEQGDSAMYLCASSFGEGGEYFGPGTRLTVT.

The chain has TRBV6-1 and TRBJ1-5, with a weak D call TRBD1 (6 bases). There are 19 residues in the CDR3. The germline V gene encodes CDR1 MNHNS and CDR2 SASEGT. Trimming removed 2 bases from V and 9 bases from J, with 29 bases in between. The DNA for the CDR3 is TGTGCCAGCAGTGAATCCACAGGGCCCTCCTACTTCGGCAATTGGCCCCAGCATTTT. It translates to CASSESTGPSYFGNWPQHF.

This chain's CDR3 is CASSFYGEGSGELFF. CDR3 DNA: TGTGCCAGCAGTTTCTACGGGGAGGGTAGCGGGGAGCTGTTTTTT. The chain couples TRBV6-5 to TRBJ2-2, with 7 bases identical to TRBD2. Germline loops: CDR1 MNHEY, CDR2 SVGAGI. The CDR3 covers 15 residues. The V segment lost 4 bases and the J segment 7 bases; nucleotides outside the gene matches: 9.

This chain uses TRBV5-1 with TRBJ2-3; D may be TRBD2 (6 bases). CDR1 and CDR2 from the germline V gene are SGHRS and YFSETQ. Trimming took off 4 bases at V and 3 bases at J, with 12 bases between the two ends. The CDR3 contains 14 residues. The DNA for the CDR3 is TGCGCCAGCAGCGGCGGGGTGGGGACAGATACGCAGTATTTT. Its protein is CASSGGVGTDTQYF. Filled out from reference TRBV5-1 and TRBJ2-3, the complete variable domain reads KAGVTQTPRYLIKTRGQQVTLSCSPISGHRSVSWYQQTPGQGLQFLFEYFSETQRNKGNFPGRFSGRQFSNSRSEMNVSTLELGDSALYLCASSGGVGTDTQYFGPGTRLTVL.

The chain couples TRBV7-9 to TRBJ2-5; weak D call: TRBD1 (6 bases). The germline gives CDR1 SEHNR, CDR2 FQNEAQ (reference sequence). The CDR3 totals 14 residues. V was shortened by 0 bases and J by 13 bases, with 18 bases between the two germline ends. CDR3 residues: CASSLALPTTGLYF. CDR3 bases: TGTGCCAGCAGCTTAGCGCTCCCCACGACAGGCCTGTACTTC. Drawing the rest from reference TRBV7-9 and TRBJ2-5, the complete variable domain is DTGVSQNPRHKITKRGQNVTFRCDPISEHNRLYWYRQTLGQGPEFLTYFQNEAQLEKSRLLSDRFSAERPKGSFSTLEIQRTEQGDSAMYLCASSLALPTTGLYFGPGTRLLVL.

This chain uses TRBV19 with TRBJ1-2; D unresolved. Trimming took off 2 bases at V and 6 bases at J, with 13 bases between the two ends. The V gene's germline CDR1 is LNHDA and CDR2 SQIVND (reference sequence). This CDR3 spans 14 amino acids. The CDR3: CASSISGRRDGYTF. In DNA form, the CDR3 reads TGTGCCAGTAGTATATCCGGAAGGAGGGATGGCTACACCTTC. The full variable domain, with the rest looked up from reference TRBV19 and TRBJ1-2, is DGGITQSPKYLFRKEGQNVTLSCEQNLNHDAMYWYRQDPGQGLRLIYYSQIVNDFQKGDIAEGYSVSREKKESFPLTVTSAQKNPTAFYLCASSISGRRDGYTFGSGTRLTVV.

This sequence joins TRBV6-1 and TRBJ2-7, with D possibly being TRBD1 (5 bases). Trimming left V 2 bases short and J 4 bases short, with 15 bases between. CDR1 MNHNS and CDR2 SASEGT come from the germline V gene. The CDR3 consists of 15 residues. CDR3 amino acids: CASSEFMTQVYEQYF. The CDR3 DNA sequence: TGTGCCAGCAGTGAATTCATGACACAGGTATACGAGCAGTACTTC.

The gene calls are TRBV5-1 and TRBJ2-7; 7 nucleotides line up with TRBD2. The CDR3 has 13 residues. The V segment lost 1 base and the J segment 7 bases; nucleotides outside the gene matches: 5. The V gene's germline CDR1 is SGHRS and CDR2 YFSETQ. CDR3 nucleotide sequence: TGCGCCAGCAGCTTGTCCTCGGGGGGTGAGCAGTACTTC. It codes for CASSLSSGGEQYF.

The chain has TRBV6-6 and TRBJ2-5; TRBD1 matches 7 bases. CDR1 is MNHNY, CDR2 SVGAGI, per germline (reference sequence). J gave up 3 bases and V 5 bases, and 3 bases lay outside the gene matches. The CDR3 extends over 13 amino acids. The CDR3 reads CASSDRDKETQYF. The CDR3 nucleotides read TGTGCCAGCAGTGACAGGGATAAAGAGACCCAGTACTTC.

The chain has TRBV18 and TRBJ2-6; D ambiguous. Germline CDR1 reads KGHSH; CDR2 reads LQKENI. Trimming pared 8 bases from V and 0 bases from J, leaving 5 bases between. This CDR3 has 13 residues. The CDR3 nucleotides read TGTGCCAGCGAGAGCTCTGGGGCCAACGTCCTGACTTTC. Protein product: CASESSGANVLTF.

In nucleotides, the CDR3 is TGTGCCAGCAGCTTAACATCGCCTAGCGGGCTGACAGATACGCAGTATTTT. The encoded protein is CASSLTSPSGLTDTQYF. The rearrangement links TRBV13 to TRBJ2-3; TRBD2 agrees at 8 bases. V shed 2 bases, J shed 3 bases, and the junction held 10 bases outside the gene matches. The length of the CDR3 is 17 residues. Germline values: CDR1 PRHDT, CDR2 FYEKMQ (reference sequence).